This T cell receptor (beta chain) stems from a study of cytomegalovirus exposure and HLA in healthy donors. General study points: For presence/absence analyses, sequencing depth was assumed to be roughly uniform across donors.

Remarks on this clone: Its antigen is still unknown. This could be a read error, since a much larger clone is one nucleotide away.

Primers included in the PCR were 60 Vbeta and 13 Jbeta primers. Per the original data handling: Later, an analysis found 75 million to 90 million unique TCR beta chains, and roughly 9.9 million of these were shared. Sequenced by immunoSEQ multiplex PCR; TCRdb stores in-frame clones only, minus some. V, J and clone size reflect that table, while D and trimming were determined from the DNA. This sample has 120,000 or so clones, with approximately 78% found just once. Germline lookup yields CDR1 MNHNS and CDR2 SASEGT. The CDR3 covers 13 residues. What was sequenced was PBMCs. The chain is built from TRBV6-1 and TRBJ1-5; tentative D call: TRBD1 (6 bases). The sequence was obtained from a woman in her 40s in good health and CMV-seronegative. CDR3 bases: TGTGCCAGCAGCCCGACAGGTTCTGCGACCCAGAATTTT. Protein: CASSPTGSATQNF.